This TCR beta chain came from a study of spatial heterogeneity in lung cancer. On this clonotype itself: The antigen remains undetermined.

One entry per CDR3 protein results from TCRdb running MiXCR on the 5' RACE reads. The sample holds some 21,000 distinct CDR3 sequences, roughly 3% seen once. Trimming took off 1 base at V and 0 bases at J, with 7 bases between the two ends. This CDR3 region has 14 residues. Germline V gene data show CDR1 as SGHDN and CDR2 as FVKESK. Time point meaning: sample taken at primary tumor resection. The input material, whole RNA from tumor, nontumor lung or frozen PBMC, was sequenced unsorted. Study-level findings and limits: Follow-up blood showed ubiquitous expanded tumor TCRs less than blood at resection did.

Specimen: PBMCs, collected at surgery. This sequence was found in a female donor with early-stage non-small cell lung cancer. V usage is TRBV14 and J usage is TRBJ2-7; D gene ambiguous. Here the CDR3 reads CASSQGWISYEQYF. In DNA form, the CDR3 reads TGTGCCAGCAGCCAAGGGTGGATCTCCTACGAGCAGTACTTC.